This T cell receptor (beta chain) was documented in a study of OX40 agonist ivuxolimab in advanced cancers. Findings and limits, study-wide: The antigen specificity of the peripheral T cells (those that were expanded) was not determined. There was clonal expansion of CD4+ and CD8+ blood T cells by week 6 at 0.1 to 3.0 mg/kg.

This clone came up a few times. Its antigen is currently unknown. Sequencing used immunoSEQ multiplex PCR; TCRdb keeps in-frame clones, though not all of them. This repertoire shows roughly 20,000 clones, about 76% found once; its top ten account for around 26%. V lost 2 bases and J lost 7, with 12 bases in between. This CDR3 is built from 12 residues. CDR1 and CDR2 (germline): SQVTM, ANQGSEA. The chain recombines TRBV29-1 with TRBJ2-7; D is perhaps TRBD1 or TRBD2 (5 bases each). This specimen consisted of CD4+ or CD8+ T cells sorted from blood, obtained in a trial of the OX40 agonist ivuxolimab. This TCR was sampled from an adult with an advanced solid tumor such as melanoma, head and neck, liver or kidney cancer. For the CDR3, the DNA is TGCAGCGTTGAAATTGGGGACGGAGAGCAGTACTTC. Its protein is CSVEIGDGEQYF.